This section outlines one T cell receptor beta chain sequence together with its context. These data come from a study of shared clonotypes between healthy human individuals. The V end was cut by 5 bases, the J end by 3 bases, with 16 bases between. Germline V gene data show CDR1 as MNHEY and CDR2 as SVGAGI. This CDR3 contains 15 residues. Template for every sorted-subset replicate PCR totaled 150 to 250 ng DNA, 25,000 to 35,000 T cell genomes. The assay was immunoSEQ multiplex PCR, and TCRdb's table has in-frame clones only and misses some. The data contain millions of clones, about 95% of them singletons. Naive CD8 cells lacked CD45RO and underwent positive selection for CCR7, leaving out terminally differentiated effector memory CD45RA+ cells.

The sequencing sample was made of naive CD8+ T cells sorted from blood. The J gene is TRBJ2-5, the V gene TRBV6-5; weak D call: TRBD1 (5 bases). This sequence originates from a man younger than 30 in good health. The CDR3 here is CASSKGWQGKETQYF. For the CDR3, the DNA is TGTGCCAGCAGTAAAGGGTGGCAGGGAAAAGAGACCCAGTACTTC.